What follows are 17 T cell receptor beta chains derived from one specimen sequenced in a study of blood T cell repertoires in COVID-19 (TCRdb year 2020). Libraries came from the immunoSEQ multiplex PCR assay. TCRdb provides this immuneACCESS table in a form limited to in-frame rearrangements. Some clones are lacking; in checked studies, under half of them reflect an unresolved V gene, and why the rest are absent is not known. The sample table holds under 200,000 clones, of which 84% were seen once. The ten largest clones add up to about 15% of the sample. Sequencing was carried out using peripheral blood. Receptor source: an older woman with COVID-19, enrolled during active disease.

The V and J genes are TRBV7-9 and TRBJ2-3; D gene ambiguous. The CDR3 runs 13 residues. In germline, CDR1 is SEHNR, CDR2 FQNEAQ (reference sequence). The V and J ends lost 3 bases and 3 bases respectively, with 7 bases between them. This CDR3 is CASSFSQTDTQYF. The DNA for the CDR3 is TGTGCCAGCAGCTTCAGTCAAACAGATACGCAGTATTTT.

The sample holds one count of this clone. The chain uses TRBV29-1 and TRBJ1-6, with 8 positions matching TRBD1. The CDR3 is made up of 13 amino acids. Trimming took 6 bases from V and 5 from J; bases not matched to a gene: 3. The germline V gene encodes CDR1 SQVTM and CDR2 ANQGSEA. The CDR3, as DNA: TGCAGCGTCCGACAGGGGAATAATTCACCCCTCCACTTT. Translating gives CSVRQGNNSPLHF.

This clone was counted a few times. This rearrangement joins TRBV15 to TRBJ1-6, with D unclear. Germline assignment: CDR1 LNHNV and CDR2 YYDKDF (reference sequence). The CDR3 runs to 17 residues. V was pared by 0 bases and J by 3 bases, with 12 bases between. CDR3 DNA sequence: TGTGCCACCAGCAGAGATCTCGAAGCTAACTATAATTCACCCCTCCACTTT. Amino acids: CATSRDLEANYNSPLHF. The whole variable domain, filled in from reference TRBV15 and TRBJ1-6, reads DAMVIQNPRYQVTQFGKPVTLSCSQTLNHNVMYWYQQKSSQAPKLLFHYYDKDFNNEADTPDNFQSRRPNTSFCFLDIRSPGLGDTAMYLCATSRDLEANYNSPLHFGNGTRLTVT.

V is TRBV30 and J is TRBJ1-6; D gene unclear. Between the trimmed V and J ends, which lost 4 bases and 10 bases, there was a span of 17 bases. CDR1 and CDR2 from the germline V gene are GTSNPN and SVGIG (reference sequence). The CDR3 totals 14 residues. CDR3 in amino acids: CAWTFDRGHSPLHF. The CDR3, as DNA: TGTGCCTGGACATTCGACCGAGGGCACTCACCCCTCCACTTT. The full variable domain, its missing parts supplied by reference TRBV30 and TRBJ1-6, is SQTIHQWPATLVQPVGSPLSLECTVEGTSNPNLYWYRQAAGRGLQLLFYSVGIGQISSEVPQNLSASRPQDRQFILSSKKLLLSDSGFYLCAWTFDRGHSPLHFGNGTRLTVT.

V is TRBV6-5 and J is TRBJ2-2; 7 positions agree with TRBD1. Germline trimming cut 8 bases from V and 2 bases from J; bases unmatched to any gene: 5. CDR3 size: 14 residues. Per germline, CDR1 MNHEY and CDR2 SVGAGI. The CDR3 protein is CASWGQTNTGELFF. The CDR3 DNA follows: TGTGCCAGCTGGGGACAGACAAACACCGGGGAGCTGTTTTTT.

This chain joins TRBV7-2 and TRBJ1-1; D ambiguous. CDR1 is SGHTA and CDR2 is FQGNSA in the germline V gene. The V gene lost 2 bases and the J gene lost 5 bases, with 9 bases spanning the gap. CDR3 length: 13 amino acids. CDR3 nucleotides: TGTGCCAGCAGCTTATTCCCGGGGACTGAAGCTTTCTTT. This codes for CASSLFPGTEAFF.

The chain carries TRBV19 and TRBJ2-1; 9 bases match TRBD2. CDR1 is LNHDA and CDR2 is SQIVND in the germline V gene (reference sequence). The CDR3 covers 15 residues. The junction had 10 bases not matched to a gene; V was cut back by 10 bases and J by 3 bases. CDR3 coding DNA: TGTGCCACCTCCCTGTCTAGCGGGATCTACAATGAGCAGTTCTTC. It codes for CATSLSSGIYNEQFF.

The chain is built from TRBV28 and TRBJ2-7, with 9 nucleotides matching TRBD2. From germline, CDR1 is MDHEN and CDR2 SYDVKM. The CDR3 contains 13 residues. The junction had 2 bases not matched to a gene; V was cut back by 3 bases and J by 5 bases. CDR3 sequence (DNA): TGTGCCAGCAGTTTCGCTAGCGGGGACGAGCAGTACTTC. Translation gives CASSFASGDEQYF. Combining the CDR3 with reference TRBV28 and TRBJ2-7 gives the whole variable domain DVKVTQSSRYLVKRTGEKVFLECVQDMDHENMFWYRQDPGLGLRLIYFSYDVKMKEKGDIPEGYSVSREKKERFSLILESASTNQTSMYLCASSFASGDEQYFGPGTRLTVT.

This clone was recorded a few times. The rearrangement joins TRBV30 to TRBJ2-3, with D maybe TRBD1 (6 bases). Germline V gene lookup returns CDR1 GTSNPN and CDR2 SVGIG (reference sequence). The CDR3 is made up of 13 amino acids. The germline V and J ends were trimmed by 3 bases and 4 bases, with 11 bases remaining between them. CDR3 bases: TGTGCCTGGAGACAGGGAAGGGCAGATACGCAGTATTTT. Encoded protein: CAWRQGRADTQYF.

A word on this clone: Other DNA sequences of this sample code for an identical CDR3. The chain links TRBV27 to TRBJ1-1; maybe TRBD1 (5 bases). V shed 6 bases and J shed 1 base, with 9 bases lying between them. This CDR3 spans 13 amino acids. Germline-derived CDR1 and CDR2 are MNHEY and SMNVEV (reference sequence). CDR3 nucleotides: TGTGCCAGCAGCCCCACAGGGAACACTGAAGCTTTCTTT. This encodes CASSPTGNTEAFF.

V and J are TRBV5-6 and TRBJ1-2; 7 bases are shared with TRBD1. The ends lost 3 bases at V and 4 bases at J; junction bases unmatched: 6. The CDR3 sequence is 14 residues long. Germline V gives CDR1 SGHDT, CDR2 YYEEEE. CDR3 nucleotides: TGTGCCAGCAGCTACAGGGGAGGTAGCTATGGCTACACCTTC. Its translation is CASSYRGGSYGYTF.

CDR3 sequence: CASSPPGSPNQPQHF. CDR3 nucleotides: TGTGCCAGCTCACCACCGGGGAGTCCCAATCAGCCCCAGCATTTT. The rearrangement joins TRBV18 to TRBJ1-5; no firm D call. Germline assignment: CDR1 KGHSH and CDR2 LQKENI. Trimming removed 0 bases at V and 3 bases at J, with 9 bases between. The CDR3 loop spans 15 amino acids.

The rearrangement joins TRBV29-1 to TRBJ2-4; 9 bases are a match to TRBD1. The length of the CDR3 is 16 residues. CDR1 and CDR2 (germline): SQVTM, ANQGSEA. The trim removed 5 bases at V and 7 bases at J, leaving 15 bases unmatched. Written as DNA, the CDR3 is TGCAGCGTTAAAGGGGGTAGAACGGGACAGGGTAACATTCAGTACTTC. Protein: CSVKGGRTGQGNIQYF.

A note on this clone: A junction end diverges from the germline sequence, so it may reflect a read error. The chain is built from TRBV7-7 and TRBJ2-2; D is undetermined. The CDR3 spans 14 residues. Germline-derived CDR1 and CDR2 are SSHAT and FNYEAQ (reference sequence). The CDR3 DNA reads as TGTGCTAGCAGCTTAAGAGCGAACACCGGGGAGCTGTTTTTT. Amino acids: CASSLRANTGELFF.

Remarks on this clone: The sample carries other DNA sequences with the same CDR3. The CDR3 protein is CASSQRGNYGYTF. The CDR3, as DNA: TGTGCCAGCAGCCAAAGGGGCAACTATGGCTACACCTTC. The chain is built from TRBV3-1 (or the pseudogene TRBV3-2) and TRBJ1-2; a weak D match, TRBD1 (5 bases). Germline values: CDR1 LGHDT, CDR2 YNNKEL (reference sequence). The CDR3 is 13 amino acids. Trimming took 2 bases from V and 2 from J, leaving 6 bases between them.

This chain joins TRBV5-1 and TRBJ2-5; 8 nucleotides line up with TRBD1. Germline values: CDR1 SGHRS, CDR2 YFSETQ. V lost 4 bases to trimming and J lost 4 bases; unmatched junction nucleotides: 9. This CDR3 has 15 residues. Here the CDR3 reads CASSPTGESRETQYF. The CDR3 DNA sequence: TGCGCCAGCAGCCCGACAGGGGAATCGCGAGAGACCCAGTACTTC.

This clone was seen only a few times. The chain couples TRBV18 to TRBJ1-1; unclear D gene. V shed 4 bases and J shed 8 bases, with 14 bases lying between them. CDR1 is KGHSH, CDR2 LQKENI, per germline. The CDR3 is 13 amino acids. CDR3 sequence (DNA): TGTGCCAGCTCACTGATGACATCGTACGAAGCTTTCTTT. Translated, it gives CASSLMTSYEAFF.